These 29 T cell receptor beta chains originate from one sample sequenced in a study of blood T cells in healthy people across ages. Together with a sample-barcoded 5' primer, a J-beta primer mix was included in a second PCR lasting about 6 to 11 cycles. TCRdb re-analysed the 5' RACE reads in MiXCR, keeping a single row per CDR3 protein. The sample contains fewer than 2,000,000 distinct CDR3 sequences, roughly two fifths of which appear only once. The specimen sequenced was blood. The receptors stem from a human donor in good health.

V gene TRBV29-1 combines with J gene TRBJ2-2; 7 bases agree with TRBD1. J was trimmed by 2 bases and V by 4 bases; bases with no gene match: 4. The CDR3 consists of 14 residues. Germline CDR1 and CDR2: SQVTM and ANQGSEA. The CDR3 coding sequence is TGCAGCGTTGGTCGGGACAGTAACACCGGGGAGCTGTTTTTT. This encodes CSVGRDSNTGELFF.

As for this clonotype: One end of the junction does not line up with germline, which may come from a read error. The V call is TRBV29-1, the J call TRBJ1-2; 7 positions agree with TRBD1. The germline V gene has CDR1 SQVTM and CDR2 ANQGSEA. This CDR3 contains 14 residues. The CDR3 is CGVEDQGGYYGYTF. The CDR3 DNA reads TGCGGCGTTGAAGATCAAGGGGGCTACTATGGCTACACCTTC.

The rearrangement uses TRBV10-3 and TRBJ2-5, with TRBD2 as a possible D gene (7 bases). This CDR3 region has 16 residues. The germline V gene encodes CDR1 ENHRY and CDR2 SYGVKD. Trimming left V 0 bases short and J 8 bases short, with 19 bases between. This chain's CDR3 is CAISESMAGAWDTQYF. The CDR3 bases are TGTGCCATCAGTGAGTCGATGGCGGGGGCTTGGGATACCCAGTACTTC.

The chain joins TRBV3-1 to TRBJ2-3; no clear D. V dropped 1 base and J dropped 6 bases, with 14 bases sitting between them. There are 15 residues in the CDR3. Germline loops: CDR1 LGHDT, CDR2 YNNKEL (reference sequence). The CDR3 loop is CASSQGYDPSDTQYF. The CDR3 DNA is TGTGCCAGCAGCCAAGGGTACGACCCCTCGGATACGCAGTATTTT.

This clonotype was counted between two and nine times. The chain couples TRBV29-1 to TRBJ2-7, with TRBD2 matching 7 bases. J was trimmed by 3 bases and V by 3 bases; bases with no gene match: 5. The germline gives CDR1 SQVTM, CDR2 ANQGSEA. The CDR3 contains 13 residues. This CDR3 reads CSVDWGGDYEQYF. CDR3 bases: TGCAGCGTTGATTGGGGGGGAGACTACGAGCAGTACTTC.

This clonotype was seen a handful of times. Likely a read error: the CDR3 ends without its conserved phenylalanine or tryptophan. V usage is TRBV7-9 and J usage is TRBJ1-5, with 9 bases fitting TRBD1. This CDR3 contains 15 residues. The V gene end was trimmed by 5 bases and the J gene end by 6 bases; junction bases not matched to a gene: 8. Germline CDR1 reads SEHNR; CDR2 reads FQNEAQ (reference sequence). Written as DNA, the CDR3 is TGTGCCAGCAGCCCAGGGACAGGGAGAAGTCAGCCCCAGCATGTT. Its protein is CASSPGTGRSQPQHV.

This clonotype came up many times. A junction boundary mismatches the germline segment, possibly from a read error. The chain combines TRBV5-1 with TRBJ2-7; possibly TRBD1 for D (5 bases). The CDR3 loop spans 13 amino acids. Looked up from germline, CDR1 is SGHRS and CDR2 is YFSETQ. Written as DNA, the CDR3 is TGTGCCAGCAGTTTGACAGCTACCTACGAGCAGTACTTC. It is translated as CASSLTATYEQYF.

This chain links TRBV18 with TRBJ2-5; D not certain. CDR1 and CDR2 from the germline V gene are KGHSH and LQKENI. The CDR3 sequence is 15 residues long. V was clipped by 5 bases and J by 3 bases, with 16 bases between them. The CDR3 protein is CASSYQPTPEETQYF. The CDR3, as DNA: TGTGCCAGCTCATACCAACCGACGCCGGAAGAGACCCAGTACTTC.

This clonotype was observed at least ten times. Germline and junction disagree at one end, which may indicate a read error. The chain uses TRBV28 and TRBJ2-7; D might be TRBD1 (6 bases). The CDR3 runs 13 residues. CDR1 and CDR2 from the germline V gene are MDHEN and SYDVKM. The CDR3 sequence: CASSFLGAYEQYF. DNA for the CDR3: TGTGCCAGTAGTTTTCTGGGGGCTTACGAGCAGTACTTC. The complete variable domain, with remaining parts taken from reference TRBV28 and TRBJ2-7, reads DVKVTQSSRYLVKRTGEKVFLECVQDMDHENMFWYRQDPGLGLRLIYFSYDVKMKEKGDIPEGYSVSREKKERFSLILESASTNQTSMYLCASSFLGAYEQYFGPGTRLTVT.

The chain recombines TRBV3-1 with TRBJ1-5; possibly TRBD1 for D (5 bases). CDR3 length: 14 amino acids. V lost 8 bases and J 10 bases, leaving 21 bases between the germline ends. Per the germline V gene, CDR1 is LGHDT and CDR2 is YNNKEL (reference sequence). CDR3 coding DNA: TGTGCCAGCTCAGACAGCGGTGGCCTGGGCCCCCAGCATTTT. Protein: CASSDSGGLGPQHF.

The rearrangement joins TRBV6-2 or TRBV6-3 to TRBJ2-2; tentative D call: TRBD1 (6 bases). This CDR3 contains 13 residues. Germline V gene data show CDR1 as MNHEY and CDR2 as SVGEGT. Trimming removed 8 bases from V and 5 bases from J, with 12 bases in between. The CDR3 DNA reads TGTGCCAGCCGTTCAGGGGTTACCGGGGAGCTGTTTTTT. It yields the protein CASRSGVTGELFF.

This sequence joins TRBV5-1 and TRBJ2-7; tentative D call: TRBD1 (5 bases). The germline V and J ends were trimmed by 3 bases and 0 bases, with 16 bases remaining between them. The CDR3 is made up of 16 amino acids. CDR1 is SGHRS, CDR2 YFSETQ, per germline. Here the CDR3 DNA reads TGCGCCAGCAGCTCCTTAGACAGACATAGCTCCTACGAGCAGTACTTC. Protein product: CASSSLDRHSSYEQYF.

The rearrangement joins TRBV4-3 to TRBJ1-2, with D tentatively TRBD1 (5 bases). The CDR3 has 16 residues. CDR1 is LGHNA, CDR2 YSLEER, per germline. Trimming removed 1 base at V and 6 bases at J, with 18 bases between. The CDR3 sequence is CASSQVFSGEGNGYTF. The CDR3 DNA reads as TGCGCCAGCAGCCAAGTATTTTCGGGGGAAGGGAATGGCTACACCTTC.

This clonotype was recorded only once. The V gene is TRBV3-1, the J gene TRBJ2-1, with 10 positions matching TRBD2. This CDR3 comprises 17 residues. Germline CDR1 and CDR2: LGHDT and YNNKEL (reference sequence). V dropped 1 base and J dropped 13; count of bases not matched to a gene: 16. This CDR3 is CASSQGWLAGAKETQFF. The CDR3, as DNA: TGTGCCAGCAGCCAAGGGTGGCTAGCGGGGGCCAAAGAGACCCAGTTCTTC.

The rearrangement uses TRBV20-1 and TRBJ2-3; perhaps TRBD2 as D (7 bases). The V gene's germline CDR1 is DFQATT and CDR2 SNEGSKA (reference sequence). V lost 1 base, J lost 2 bases, and 19 bases lay in between. This CDR3 spans 17 amino acids. CDR3 sequence reads: CSARGGGGSRDTDTQYF. CDR3 sequence (DNA): TGCAGTGCTAGAGGGGGGGGCGGTTCGAGGGACACAGATACGCAGTATTTT.

This clonotype was observed a handful of times. The rearrangement joins TRBV15 to TRBJ1-2; no clear D gene. The V end lost 0 bases, the J end lost 2 bases, and 10 bases lay between the germline ends. The CDR3 consists of 15 residues. CDR1 and CDR2 from the germline V gene are LNHNV and YYDKDF (reference sequence). The CDR3 reads CATSRDRNLNYGYTF. The DNA of the CDR3 is TGTGCCACCAGCAGAGACAGGAACTTAAACTATGGCTACACCTTC. Looking up the rest from reference TRBV15 and TRBJ1-2 gives the full variable domain: DAMVIQNPRYQVTQFGKPVTLSCSQTLNHNVMYWYQQKSSQAPKLLFHYYDKDFNNEADTPDNFQSRRPNTSFCFLDIRSPGLGDTAMYLCATSRDRNLNYGYTFGSGTRLTVV.

This clonotype was recorded a few times. The rearrangement uses TRBV6-1 and TRBJ2-3, with D possibly being TRBD1 or TRBD2 (5 bases each). This CDR3 contains 15 residues. Germline loops: CDR1 MNHNS, CDR2 SASEGT. The ends were cut back, 7 bases at V and 6 bases at J, with 20 bases in the middle. Here the CDR3 DNA reads TGTGCCAGCACATTCCACGGGACCCGACCCGATACGCAGTATTTT. Translation: CASTFHGTRPDTQYF.

This chain connects TRBV4-2 to TRBJ2-3; tentatively, D is TRBD1 (5 bases). V lost 1 base, J lost 2 bases, and 10 bases lay in between. The CDR3 runs 15 residues. Germline assignment: CDR1 LGHNA and CDR2 YNFKEQ. The CDR3: CASSQALDTTDTQYF. The CDR3 DNA sequence: TGTGCCAGCAGCCAAGCCCTGGACACCACAGATACGCAGTATTTT.

V and J are TRBV29-1 and TRBJ1-1; TRBD1 might be the D (5 bases). The CDR3 totals 16 residues. V lost 6 bases, J lost 0 bases, and 20 bases lay in between. Germline values: CDR1 SQVTM, CDR2 ANQGSEA. The CDR3 DNA reads TGCAGCGTAACCCATTCGGGGCAAACTATGAACACTGAAGCTTTCTTT. Protein product: CSVTHSGQTMNTEAFF.

This clonotype has a count of ten or more. The V and J genes are TRBV4-3 and TRBJ1-2, with D unclear. Deletions cut 0 bases from V and 4 bases from J, with 9 bases between. Germline CDR1 reads LGHNA; CDR2 reads YSLEER. The CDR3 sequence is 14 residues long. In DNA form, the CDR3 reads TGCGCCAGCAGCCAAGATAGAGGGATCTATGGCTACACCTTC. This gives the protein CASSQDRGIYGYTF.

The rearrangement uses TRBV12-3 or TRBV12-4 and TRBJ2-3, with TRBD1 matching over 7 bases. The CDR3 covers 13 residues. With 10 bases clipped from V and 3 bases from J, the junction kept 7 bases outside the gene matches. CDR3 sequence (DNA): TGTGCCAACCGACAGGGCTCGACAGATACGCAGTATTTT. As protein: CANRQGSTDTQYF.

The chain recombines TRBV3-1 with TRBJ2-1, with 13 bases matching TRBD2. The CDR3 spans 15 residues. V lost 4 bases to trimming and J lost 9 bases; unmatched junction nucleotides: 6. Germline V gives CDR1 LGHDT, CDR2 YNNKEL (reference sequence). CDR3 sequence (DNA): TGTGCCAGCAGCCCACCTGGGACTAGCGGGACTGAGCAGTTCTTC. This translates into CASSPPGTSGTEQFF.

This clonotype was counted a single time. The J gene is TRBJ2-1, the V gene TRBV20-1; a possible D gene is TRBD2 (7 bases). The V end was cut by 2 bases, the J end by 0 bases, with 20 bases between. The CDR3 is 18 amino acids. Germline CDR1 and CDR2: DFQATT and SNEGSKA (reference sequence). Here the CDR3 DNA reads TGCAGTGCTAGACTTAGACGGGGGGCAGTAACCTCCTACAATGAGCAGTTCTTC. Its translation is CSARLRRGAVTSYNEQFF.

This clonotype was detected ten times or more. V usage is TRBV4-2 and J usage is TRBJ2-7; D is perhaps TRBD1 (6 bases). V shed 3 bases and J shed 6 bases, with 9 bases lying between them. The CDR3 is 12 residues long. The germline V gene encodes CDR1 LGHNA and CDR2 YNFKEQ. The CDR3 DNA sequence: TGTGCCAGCAGCCACCGGGACACCGAGCAGTACTTC. Residues: CASSHRDTEQYF.

The rearrangement joins TRBV24-1 to TRBJ2-1, with D unresolved. Trimming took off 12 bases at V and 9 bases at J, with 20 bases between the two ends. This CDR3 is built from 13 residues. The germline CDR1 and CDR2 sequences are KGHDR and SFDVKD. CDR3 loop: CAVHARGQSEQFF. In DNA, the CDR3 is TGTGCCGTCCACGCAAGAGGCCAGAGTGAGCAGTTCTTC.

This rearrangement joins TRBV5-6 to TRBJ1-1; the D is unclear. V was cut by 2 bases and J by 6 bases, with 11 bases left in between. The CDR3 is made up of 13 amino acids. Germline CDR1 is SGHDT and CDR2 is YYEEEE. In DNA form, the CDR3 reads TGTGCCAGCAGCTTAGTAGGGTTGGCTGAAGCTTTCTTT. It encodes CASSLVGLAEAFF.

This clonotype was picked up a small number of times. The genes are TRBV28 and TRBJ1-6; 7 nucleotides match TRBD1. CDR1 and CDR2 from the germline V gene are MDHEN and SYDVKM. V trimming: 4 bases; J trimming: 6 bases; junction bases outside the gene matches: 12. The CDR3 runs to 17 residues. Here the CDR3 DNA reads TGTGCCAGCAGTTCACCCCCAGGGGGTAGGGGTAATTCACCCCTCCACTTT. It translates to CASSSPPGGRGNSPLHF.

With respect to this clonotype: One junction end disagrees with the germline gene, perhaps due to a read error. V gene TRBV5-6 combines with J gene TRBJ1-1, with unresolved D. Germline V gene data show CDR1 as SGHDT and CDR2 as YYEEEE. The CDR3 totals 14 residues. In DNA form, the CDR3 reads TGTGCCGGCAGTCTGTTAAATCCTCACACTGAAGCTTTCTTT. Encoded protein: CAGSLLNPHTEAFF. Full variable domain (remainder filled in from reference TRBV5-6 and TRBJ1-1): DAGVTQSPTHLIKTRGQQVTLRCSPKSGHDTVSWYQQALGQGPQFIFQYYEEEERQRGNFPDRFSGHQFPNYSSELNVNALLLGDSALYLCAGSLLNPHTEAFFGQGTRLTVV.

This chain uses TRBV7-2 with TRBJ1-5; 9 positions agree with TRBD1. Per the germline V gene, CDR1 is SGHTA and CDR2 is FQGNSA. Losses at the gene ends were 5 bases for V and 4 bases for J; bases not matched to a gene: 6. CDR3 length: 15 residues. CDR3 sequence reads: CASSQTGGENQPQHF. CDR3 nucleotides: TGTGCCAGCAGCCAGACAGGGGGGGAAAATCAGCCCCAGCATTTT.